Included here is one T cell receptor beta chain sequence, with context. Its target is unknown. The germline CDR1 and CDR2 sequences are KGHSH and LQKENI. This CDR3 comprises 15 residues. With 3 bases removed from V and 0 bases from J, the gap between germline ends came to 9 bases. This PCR relied on a set of 60 Vbeta primers and 13 Jbeta primers. The table came from immunoSEQ multiplex PCR; TCRdb's copy has only in-frame clones and leaves some out. The top ten hold roughly 8% of the sample, which has 100,000 to 140,000 clones, approximately 73% seen once. These data are taken from a study of cytomegalovirus exposure and HLA in healthy donors. Across the whole study: Across about 400 genotyped donors, approximately 81% landed in the Caucasian-associated ancestry cluster.

Regarding the study as a whole: Association with HLA alleles at 0.05 false discovery rate was found for 15,000 to 20,000 TCR beta sequences in a later analysis. Altogether, some 170 TCR beta chains were recorded as cytomegalovirus-associated. A later analysis found common viral pathogens apparently linked to several of the most significant clusters.

The clonotype comes from a man aged 25-45 years in good health and CMV-seronegative. Specimen: PBMCs. The J gene is TRBJ1-3, the V gene TRBV18, with D uncertain. The CDR3: CASSPYSDSGNTIYF. The DNA of the CDR3 is TGTGCCAGCTCACCGTACAGTGACTCTGGAAACACCATATATTTT.